What follows is one TCR beta chain and its context. The V gene end was trimmed by 5 bases and the J gene end by 5 bases; junction bases not matched to a gene: 8. Germline V gene data show CDR1 as MGHDK and CDR2 as SYGVNS. The CDR3 is 15 amino acids. The sample originates from a study of blood T cell repertoires in COVID-19. Study context: COVID-19 samples, acute and convalescent, were from the United States, Italy and Spain. PBMCs, B-cell-depleted T cells, or T cells were the source of the cDNA or gDNA that made up the material.

Clones were sequenced by immunoSEQ multiplex PCR, and TCRdb holds only the in-frame ones, with some missing. The sample carries some 76,000 clones, about 89% recorded once. Sequencing input: peripheral blood. This chain uses TRBV25-1 with TRBJ2-2; TRBD2 matches 7 bases. The source of this sequence is a man between 60 and 75 years old with acute or convalescent COVID-19. As DNA, the CDR3 is TGTGCCAGCAGTTCTGGACTAGGCGCGACCGGGGAGCTGTTTTTT. This translates into CASSSGLGATGELFF.